The sequence of this TCR beta chain was determined in a study of T cell responses to AZD1222 COVID-19 vaccine. The method was immunoSEQ multiplex PCR; TCRdb's version includes in-frame clones alone and lacks a portion of them. The table records around 100,000 clones, roughly 91% of them present only once. Findings and caveats of the study: Across spike, vaccine-associated CD4 TCRs were found, dominant at 160-218 and 743-854. A reported finding is that nearly half of spike-specific TCRs target unmutated variant regions. Possibly, clonal diversity was underestimated; donors were largely white British and included more females.

The CDR3 has 13 amino acids. V lost 0 bases to trimming and J lost 6 bases, with 9 bases between them. CDR1 and CDR2 (germline): SGHRS, YFSETQ. With respect to this clone: Its specificity is not known.

The material was peripheral blood, obtained on day 0 of AZD1222 vaccination. The receptor was isolated from an adult in good health. This chain joins TRBV5-1 and TRBJ1-2, with unresolved D. CDR3 sequence (DNA): TGCGCCAGCAGCTTGGTTCCTTCAAATGGCTACACCTTC. It codes for CASSLVPSNGYTF.